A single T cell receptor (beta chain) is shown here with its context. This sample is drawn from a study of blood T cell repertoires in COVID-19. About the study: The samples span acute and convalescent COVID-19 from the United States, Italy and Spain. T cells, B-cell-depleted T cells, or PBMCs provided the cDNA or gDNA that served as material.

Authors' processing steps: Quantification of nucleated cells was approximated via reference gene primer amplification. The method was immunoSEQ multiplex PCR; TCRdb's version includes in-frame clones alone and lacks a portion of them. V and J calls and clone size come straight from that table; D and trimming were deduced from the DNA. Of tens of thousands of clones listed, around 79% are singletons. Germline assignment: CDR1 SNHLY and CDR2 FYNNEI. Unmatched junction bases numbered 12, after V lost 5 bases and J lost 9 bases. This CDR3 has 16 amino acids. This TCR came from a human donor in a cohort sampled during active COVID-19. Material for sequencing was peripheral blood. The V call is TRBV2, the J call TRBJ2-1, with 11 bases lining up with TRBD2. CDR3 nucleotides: TGTGCCAGCAGTCATTATCCGGGACTAGCGGTTCCTGAGCAGTTCTTC. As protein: CASSHYPGLAVPEQFF.